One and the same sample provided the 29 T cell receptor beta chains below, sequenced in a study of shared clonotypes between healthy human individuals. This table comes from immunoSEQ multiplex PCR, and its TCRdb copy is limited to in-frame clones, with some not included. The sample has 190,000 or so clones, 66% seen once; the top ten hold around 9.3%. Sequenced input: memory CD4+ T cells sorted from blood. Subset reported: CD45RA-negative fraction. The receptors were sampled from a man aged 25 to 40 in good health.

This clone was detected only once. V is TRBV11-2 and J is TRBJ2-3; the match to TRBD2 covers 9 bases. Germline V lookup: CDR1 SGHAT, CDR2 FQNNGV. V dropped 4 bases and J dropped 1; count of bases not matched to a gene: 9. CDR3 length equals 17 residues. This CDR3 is CASSSYQGLARTDTQYF. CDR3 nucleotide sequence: TGTGCCAGCAGCTCGTACCAGGGACTAGCTCGCACAGATACGCAGTATTTT.

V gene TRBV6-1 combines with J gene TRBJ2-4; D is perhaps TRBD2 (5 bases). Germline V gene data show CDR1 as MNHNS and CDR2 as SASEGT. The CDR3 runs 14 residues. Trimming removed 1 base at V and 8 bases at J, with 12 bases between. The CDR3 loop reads CASSEGSGKDIQYF. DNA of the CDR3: TGTGCCAGCAGTGAAGGGTCCGGGAAGGACATTCAGTACTTC.

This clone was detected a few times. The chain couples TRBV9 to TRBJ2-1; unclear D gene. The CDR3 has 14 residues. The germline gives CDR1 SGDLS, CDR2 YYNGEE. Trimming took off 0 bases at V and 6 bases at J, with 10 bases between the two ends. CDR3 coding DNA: TGTGCCAGCAGCGTAGGGCCAAACCCCAATGAGCAGTTCTTC. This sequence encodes CASSVGPNPNEQFF.

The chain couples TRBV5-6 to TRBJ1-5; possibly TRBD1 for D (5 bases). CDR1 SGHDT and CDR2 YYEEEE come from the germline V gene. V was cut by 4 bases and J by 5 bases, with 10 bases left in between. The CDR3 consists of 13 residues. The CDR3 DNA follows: TGTGCCAGCAGCAGGGGACCGGATCAGCCCCAGCATTTT. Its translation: CASSRGPDQPQHF.

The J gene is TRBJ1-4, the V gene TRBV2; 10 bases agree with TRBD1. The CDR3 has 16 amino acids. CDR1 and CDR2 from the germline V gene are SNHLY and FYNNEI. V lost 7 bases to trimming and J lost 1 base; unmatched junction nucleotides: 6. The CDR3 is CASTLGQGGTNEKLFF. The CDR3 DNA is TGTGCCAGCACCCTTGGACAGGGGGGAACTAATGAAAAACTGTTTTTT.

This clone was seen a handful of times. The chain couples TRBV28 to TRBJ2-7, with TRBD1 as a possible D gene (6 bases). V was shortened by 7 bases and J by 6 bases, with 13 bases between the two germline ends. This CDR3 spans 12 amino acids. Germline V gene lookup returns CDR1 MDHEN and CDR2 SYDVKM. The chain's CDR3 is CASTGRGSEQYF. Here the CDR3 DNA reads TGTGCCAGCACTGGCAGGGGATCCGAGCAGTACTTC.

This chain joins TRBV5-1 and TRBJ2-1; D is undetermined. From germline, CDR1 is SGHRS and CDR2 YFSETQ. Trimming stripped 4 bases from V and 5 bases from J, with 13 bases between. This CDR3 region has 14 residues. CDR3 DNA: TGCGCCAGCAGCCCCAAAGTAGGCGACAATGAGCAGTTCTTC. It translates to CASSPKVGDNEQFF.

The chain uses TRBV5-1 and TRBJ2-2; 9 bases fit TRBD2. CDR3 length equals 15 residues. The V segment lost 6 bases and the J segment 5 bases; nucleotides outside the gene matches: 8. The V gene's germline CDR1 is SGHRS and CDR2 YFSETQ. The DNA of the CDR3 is TGCGCCAGCAACAGGGTAGCGGGAGATACCGGGGAGCTGTTTTTT. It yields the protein CASNRVAGDTGELFF. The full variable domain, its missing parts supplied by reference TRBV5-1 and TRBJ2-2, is KAGVTQTPRYLIKTRGQQVTLSCSPISGHRSVSWYQQTPGQGLQFLFEYFSETQRNKGNFPGRFSGRQFSNSRSEMNVSTLELGDSALYLCASNRVAGDTGELFFGEGSRLTVL.

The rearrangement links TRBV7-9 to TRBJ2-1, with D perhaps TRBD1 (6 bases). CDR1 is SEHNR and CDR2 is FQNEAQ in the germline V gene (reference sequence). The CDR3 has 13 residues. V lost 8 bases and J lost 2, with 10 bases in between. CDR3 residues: CASQDRTYNEQFF. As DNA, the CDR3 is TGTGCCAGCCAGGACAGAACCTACAATGAGCAGTTCTTC.

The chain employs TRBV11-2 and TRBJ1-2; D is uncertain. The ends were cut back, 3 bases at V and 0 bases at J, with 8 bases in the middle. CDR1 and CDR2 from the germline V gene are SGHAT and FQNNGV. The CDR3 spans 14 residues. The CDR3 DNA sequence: TGTGCCAGCAGCTTGGAGGACCCTAACTATGGCTACACCTTC. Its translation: CASSLEDPNYGYTF.

The CDR3 loop reads CASSPRGLAGLKETQYF. The CDR3 bases are TGTGCCAGCAGCCCAAGGGGGCTAGCGGGCCTAAAAGAGACCCAGTACTTC. The genes are TRBV7-8 and TRBJ2-5, with D maybe TRBD2 (8 bases). CDR3 size: 17 residues. Germline V CDR1 and CDR2: SGHVS, FQNEAQ. Deletions cut 5 bases from V and 3 bases from J, with 22 bases between.

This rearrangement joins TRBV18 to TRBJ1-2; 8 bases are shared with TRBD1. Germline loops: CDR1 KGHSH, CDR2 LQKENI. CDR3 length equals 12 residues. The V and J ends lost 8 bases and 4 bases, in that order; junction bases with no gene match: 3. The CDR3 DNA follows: TGTGCCAGCCGAGGACAGGGCTATGGCTACACCTTC. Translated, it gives CASRGQGYGYTF.

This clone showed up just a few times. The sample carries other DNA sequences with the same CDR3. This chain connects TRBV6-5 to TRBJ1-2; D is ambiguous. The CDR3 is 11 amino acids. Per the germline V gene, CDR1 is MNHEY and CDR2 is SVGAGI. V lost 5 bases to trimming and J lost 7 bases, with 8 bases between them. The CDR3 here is CASSNGGGYTF. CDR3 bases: TGTGCCAGCAGTAACGGTGGTGGCTACACCTTC.

In DNA, the CDR3 is TGTGCCAGCAGTTTAAGACAGGGGGTCGGGAACACTGAAGCTTTCTTT. Protein product: CASSLRQGVGNTEAFF. This chain uses TRBV28 with TRBJ1-1; 9 positions match TRBD1. CDR3 length equals 16 residues. Per germline, CDR1 MDHEN and CDR2 SYDVKM. Trimming took 2 bases from V and 1 from J; bases not matched to a gene: 5.

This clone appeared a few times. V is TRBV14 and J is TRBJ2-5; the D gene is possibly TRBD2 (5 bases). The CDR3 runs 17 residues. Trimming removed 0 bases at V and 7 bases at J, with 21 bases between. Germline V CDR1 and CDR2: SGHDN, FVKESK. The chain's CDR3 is CASSQDPRRSGGMTQYF. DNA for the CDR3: TGTGCCAGCAGCCAAGACCCCCGGCGCAGCGGTGGGATGACCCAGTACTTC.

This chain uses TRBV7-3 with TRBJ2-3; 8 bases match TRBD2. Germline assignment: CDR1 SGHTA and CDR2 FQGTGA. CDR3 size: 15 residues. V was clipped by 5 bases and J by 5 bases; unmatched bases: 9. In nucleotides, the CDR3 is TGTGCCAGCAGCAAACTAGCGGAGGGGGTAGATACGCAGTATTTT. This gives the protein CASSKLAEGVDTQYF.

This CDR3 is CASRPGLGITGELFF. The DNA for the CDR3 is TGTGCCAGCAGGCCGGGACTAGGGATCACCGGGGAGCTGTTTTTT. This sequence joins TRBV6-6 and TRBJ2-2, with TRBD2 matching over 8 bases. Germline V CDR1 and CDR2: MNHNY, SVGAGI (reference sequence). The CDR3 sequence is 15 residues long. V lost 6 bases, J lost 4 bases, and 7 bases stayed unmatched.

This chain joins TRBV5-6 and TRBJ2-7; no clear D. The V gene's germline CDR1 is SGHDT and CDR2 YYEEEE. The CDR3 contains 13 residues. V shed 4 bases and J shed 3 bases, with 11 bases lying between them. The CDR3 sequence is CASSDMGFYEQYF. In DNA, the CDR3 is TGTGCCAGCAGCGACATGGGATTCTACGAGCAGTACTTC.

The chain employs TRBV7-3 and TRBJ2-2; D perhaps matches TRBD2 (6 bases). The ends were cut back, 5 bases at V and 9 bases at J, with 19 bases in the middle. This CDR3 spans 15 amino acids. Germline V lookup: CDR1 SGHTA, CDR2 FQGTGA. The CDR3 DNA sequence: TGTGCCAGCAGCCTCCCTCTCGGCGGGAAACGGGAGCTGTTTTTT. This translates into CASSLPLGGKRELFF.

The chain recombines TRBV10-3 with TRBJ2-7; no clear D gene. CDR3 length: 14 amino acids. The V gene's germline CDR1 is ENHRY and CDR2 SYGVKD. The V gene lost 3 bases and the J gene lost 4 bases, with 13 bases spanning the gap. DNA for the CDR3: TGTGCCATCAGTGACCCAACGGTTCGGTACGAGCAGTACTTC. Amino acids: CAISDPTVRYEQYF.

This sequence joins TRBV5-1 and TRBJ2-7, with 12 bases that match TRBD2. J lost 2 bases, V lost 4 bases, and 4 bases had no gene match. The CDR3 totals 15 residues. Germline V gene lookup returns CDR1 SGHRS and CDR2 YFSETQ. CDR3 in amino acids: CASSPGLAGTYEQYF. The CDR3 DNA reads TGCGCCAGCAGCCCCGGACTAGCGGGAACCTACGAGCAGTACTTC.

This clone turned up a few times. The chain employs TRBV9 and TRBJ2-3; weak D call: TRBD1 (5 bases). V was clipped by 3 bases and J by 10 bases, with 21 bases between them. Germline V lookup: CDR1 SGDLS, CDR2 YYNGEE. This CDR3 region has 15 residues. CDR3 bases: TGTGCCAGCAGCGGGGGCAGTTTCCTCGTCCCCCCGCAGTATTTT. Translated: CASSGGSFLVPPQYF. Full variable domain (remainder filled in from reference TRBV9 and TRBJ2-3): DSGVTQTPKHLITATGQRVTLRCSPRSGDLSVYWYQQSLDQGLQFLIQYYNGEERAKGNILERFSAQQFPDLHSELNLSSLELGDSALYFCASSGGSFLVPPQYFGPGTRLTVL.

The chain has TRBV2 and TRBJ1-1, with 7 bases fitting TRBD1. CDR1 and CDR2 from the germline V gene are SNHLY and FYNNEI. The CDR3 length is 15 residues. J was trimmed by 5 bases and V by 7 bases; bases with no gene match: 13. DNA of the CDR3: TGTGCCAGCATCCGTGACAGGGCGGCTAGAACTGAAGCTTTCTTT. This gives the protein CASIRDRAARTEAFF.

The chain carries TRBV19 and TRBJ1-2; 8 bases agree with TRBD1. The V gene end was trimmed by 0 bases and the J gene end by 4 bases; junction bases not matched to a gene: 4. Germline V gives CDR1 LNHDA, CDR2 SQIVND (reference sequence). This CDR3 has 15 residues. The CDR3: CASSIDADRAYGYTF. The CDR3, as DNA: TGTGCCAGTAGTATAGATGCGGACAGGGCCTATGGCTACACCTTC. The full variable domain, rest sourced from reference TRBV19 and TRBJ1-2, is DGGITQSPKYLFRKEGQNVTLSCEQNLNHDAMYWYRQDPGQGLRLIYYSQIVNDFQKGDIAEGYSVSREKKESFPLTVTSAQKNPTAFYLCASSIDADRAYGYTFGSGTRLTVV.

CDR3 sequence reads: CASSLIPGETQYF. The CDR3 DNA follows: TGTGCCAGCAGCTTAATTCCGGGGGAGACCCAGTACTTC. The rearrangement links TRBV11-3 to TRBJ2-5; tentative D call: TRBD2 (5 bases). Germline-derived CDR1 and CDR2 are SGHNT and YENEEA. This CDR3 contains 13 residues. V lost 2 bases and J 5 bases, leaving 9 bases between the germline ends. Filled out from reference TRBV11-3 and TRBJ2-5, the complete variable domain reads EAGVVQSPRYKIIEKKQPVAFWCNPISGHNTLYWYLQNLGQGPELLIRYENEEAVDDSQLPKDRFSAERLKGVDSTLKIQPAELGDSAVYLCASSLIPGETQYFGPGTRLLVL.

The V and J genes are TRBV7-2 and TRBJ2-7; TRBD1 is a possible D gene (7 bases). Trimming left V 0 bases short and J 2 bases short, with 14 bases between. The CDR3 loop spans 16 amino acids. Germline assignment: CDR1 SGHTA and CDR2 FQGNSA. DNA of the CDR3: TGTGCCAGCAGCTTAGCGCGGGACAGCTTTCCCTACGAGCAGTACTTC. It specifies CASSLARDSFPYEQYF.

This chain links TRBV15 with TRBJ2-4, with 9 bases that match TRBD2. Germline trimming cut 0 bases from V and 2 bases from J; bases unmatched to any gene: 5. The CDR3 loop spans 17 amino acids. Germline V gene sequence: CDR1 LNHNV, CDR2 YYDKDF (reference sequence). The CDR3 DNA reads TGTGCCACCAGCAGAGAAAAGCGGGAGGCGACCAAAAACATTCAGTACTTC. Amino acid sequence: CATSREKREATKNIQYF.

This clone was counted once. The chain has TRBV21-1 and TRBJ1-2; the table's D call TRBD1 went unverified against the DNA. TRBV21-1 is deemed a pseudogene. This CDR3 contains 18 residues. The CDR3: CASSPRLLGQLANYGYTF. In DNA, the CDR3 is TGTGCCAGCAGCCCGCGGTTACTGGGACAGTTAGCTAACTATGGCTACACCTTC.

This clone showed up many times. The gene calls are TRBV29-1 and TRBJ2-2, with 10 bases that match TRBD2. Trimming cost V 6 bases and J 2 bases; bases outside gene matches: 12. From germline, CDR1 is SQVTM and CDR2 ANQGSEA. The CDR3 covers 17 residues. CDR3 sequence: CSVQKGPSGGNTGELFF. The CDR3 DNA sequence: TGCAGCGTCCAAAAGGGGCCTAGCGGGGGTAACACCGGGGAGCTGTTTTTT.